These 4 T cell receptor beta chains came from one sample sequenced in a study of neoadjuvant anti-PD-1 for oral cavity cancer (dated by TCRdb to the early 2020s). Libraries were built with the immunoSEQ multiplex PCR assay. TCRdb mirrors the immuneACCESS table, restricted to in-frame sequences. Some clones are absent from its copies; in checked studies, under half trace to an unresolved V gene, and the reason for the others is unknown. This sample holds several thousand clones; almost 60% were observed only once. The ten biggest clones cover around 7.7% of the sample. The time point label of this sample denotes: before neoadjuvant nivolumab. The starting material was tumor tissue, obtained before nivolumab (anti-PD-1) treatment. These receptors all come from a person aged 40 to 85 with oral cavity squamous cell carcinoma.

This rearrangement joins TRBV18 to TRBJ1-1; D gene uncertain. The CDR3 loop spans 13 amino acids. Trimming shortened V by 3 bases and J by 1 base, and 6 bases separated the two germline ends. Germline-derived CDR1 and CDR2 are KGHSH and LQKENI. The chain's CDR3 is CASSPAGNTEAFF. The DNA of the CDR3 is TGTGCCAGCTCACCGGCAGGGAACACTGAAGCTTTCTTT. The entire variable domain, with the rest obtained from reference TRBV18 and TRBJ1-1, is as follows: NAGVMQNPRHLVRRRGQEARLRCSPMKGHSHVYWYRQLPEEGLKFMVYLQKENIIDESGMPKERFSAEFPKEGPSILRIQQVVRGDSAAYFCASSPAGNTEAFFGQGTRLTVV.

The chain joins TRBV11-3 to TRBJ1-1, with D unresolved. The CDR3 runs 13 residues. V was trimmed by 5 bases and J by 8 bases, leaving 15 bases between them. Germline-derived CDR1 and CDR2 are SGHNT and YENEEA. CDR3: CASSVNPGEEAFF. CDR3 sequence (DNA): TGTGCCAGCAGCGTGAACCCGGGAGAGGAAGCTTTCTTT.

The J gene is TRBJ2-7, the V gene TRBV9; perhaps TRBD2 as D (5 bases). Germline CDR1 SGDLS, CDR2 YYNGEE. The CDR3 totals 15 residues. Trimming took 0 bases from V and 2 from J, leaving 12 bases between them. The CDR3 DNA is TGTGCCAGCAGCGTAGAGGCGGGCCATACCTACGAGCAGTACTTC. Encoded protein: CASSVEAGHTYEQYF.

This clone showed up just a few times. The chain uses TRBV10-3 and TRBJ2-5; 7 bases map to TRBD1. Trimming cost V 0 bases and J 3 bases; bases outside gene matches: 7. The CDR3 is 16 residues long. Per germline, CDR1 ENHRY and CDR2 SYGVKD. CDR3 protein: CAISESGRGPKETQYF. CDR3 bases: TGTGCCATCAGTGAGTCAGGAAGGGGGCCGAAAGAGACCCAGTACTTC.